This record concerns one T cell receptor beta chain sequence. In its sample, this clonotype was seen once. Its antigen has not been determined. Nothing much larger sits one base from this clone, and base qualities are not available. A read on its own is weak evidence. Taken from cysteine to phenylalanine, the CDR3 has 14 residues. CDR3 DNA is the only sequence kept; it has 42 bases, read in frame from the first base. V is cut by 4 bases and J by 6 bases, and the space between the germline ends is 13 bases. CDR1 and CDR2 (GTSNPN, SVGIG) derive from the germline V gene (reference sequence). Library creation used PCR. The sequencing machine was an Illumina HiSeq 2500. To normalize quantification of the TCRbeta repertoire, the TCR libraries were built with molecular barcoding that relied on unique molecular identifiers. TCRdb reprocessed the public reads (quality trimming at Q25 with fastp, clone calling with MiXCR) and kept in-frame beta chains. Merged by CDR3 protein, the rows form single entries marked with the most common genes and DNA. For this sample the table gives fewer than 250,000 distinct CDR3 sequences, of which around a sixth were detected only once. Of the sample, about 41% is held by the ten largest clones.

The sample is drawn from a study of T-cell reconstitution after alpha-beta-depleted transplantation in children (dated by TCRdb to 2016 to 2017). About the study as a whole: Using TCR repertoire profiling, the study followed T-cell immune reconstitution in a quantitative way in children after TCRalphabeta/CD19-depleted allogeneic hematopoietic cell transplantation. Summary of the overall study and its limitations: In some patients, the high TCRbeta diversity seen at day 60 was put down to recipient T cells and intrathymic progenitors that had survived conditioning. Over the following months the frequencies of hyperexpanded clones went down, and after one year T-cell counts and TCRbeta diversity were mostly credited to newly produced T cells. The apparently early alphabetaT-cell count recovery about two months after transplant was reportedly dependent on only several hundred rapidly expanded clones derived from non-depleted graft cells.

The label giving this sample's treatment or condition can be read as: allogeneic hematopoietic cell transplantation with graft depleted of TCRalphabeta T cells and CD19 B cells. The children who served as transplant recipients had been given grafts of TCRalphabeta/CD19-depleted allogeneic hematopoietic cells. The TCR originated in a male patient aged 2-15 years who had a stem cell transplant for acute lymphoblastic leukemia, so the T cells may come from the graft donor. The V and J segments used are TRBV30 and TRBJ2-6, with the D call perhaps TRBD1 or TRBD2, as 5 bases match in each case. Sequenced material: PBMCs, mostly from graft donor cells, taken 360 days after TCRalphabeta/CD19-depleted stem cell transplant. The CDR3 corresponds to CAWTRDLQANVLTF. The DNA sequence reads TGTGCCTGGACCCGGGACCTTCAGGCCAACGTCCTGACTTTC.